A single T cell receptor beta chain is shown here with its context. Its specificity is unknown. Other DNA sequences in the same sample also yield this CDR3. Each subset's genomic DNA was split evenly across several immunoSEQ plates. Profiled with immunoSEQ multiplex PCR; TCRdb holds only in-frame clones, not every one. The sample includes approximately 980,000 clones, more than 75% of them seen just once. V was pared by 3 bases and J by 1 base, with 10 bases between. Germline loops: CDR1 SGHTA, CDR2 FQGNSA. The CDR3 length is 15 residues. Healthy HIV-negative adults with no recent acute infections or vaccinations were recruited as donors. This specimen belongs to a study of shared clonotypes between healthy human individuals. General study findings and limits: When compared with the clonotypes that were shared by all four sorted-subset donors, the non-shared clonotypes turned out to have lower generation probabilities. Relative to memory subsets, naive subsets generally showed larger estimated richness.

This chain uses TRBV7-2 with TRBJ1-5; tentatively, D is TRBD1 (5 bases). The sequencing sample was made of memory CD4+ T cells sorted from blood. The sample's subset: CD45RA-negative fraction. This TCR came from a young man in good health. The CDR3 loop reads CASSLGGLSNQPQHF. The CDR3 DNA reads as TGTGCCAGCAGCTTGGGGGGATTGAGCAATCAGCCCCAGCATTTT.